The T cell receptor beta chain described here comes from a study of OX40 agonist ivuxolimab in advanced cancers. General study points: The average count of expanded clones was higher among CD8+ T cells than among CD4+.

Using immunoSEQ multiplex PCR, the repertoire was profiled, and TCRdb retains in-frame clones only, with some absent. The sample has 70,000 or so clones, about nine tenths seen once. V was trimmed by 5 bases and J by 1 base, leaving 9 bases between them. The CDR3 totals 14 residues. Germline CDR1 reads MNHNS; CDR2 reads SASEGT. As for this clone: The antigen remains unidentified.

The source material was CD4+ or CD8+ T cells sorted from blood, sampled in a trial of the OX40 agonist ivuxolimab. This TCR was sampled from an adult with an advanced solid tumor such as melanoma, head and neck, liver or kidney cancer. The genes are TRBV6-1 and TRBJ1-5; the D is unclear. The CDR3 DNA follows: TGTGCCAGCAGTTCACAAGAAAGCAATCAGCCCCAGCATTTT. Translating gives CASSSQESNQPQHF.